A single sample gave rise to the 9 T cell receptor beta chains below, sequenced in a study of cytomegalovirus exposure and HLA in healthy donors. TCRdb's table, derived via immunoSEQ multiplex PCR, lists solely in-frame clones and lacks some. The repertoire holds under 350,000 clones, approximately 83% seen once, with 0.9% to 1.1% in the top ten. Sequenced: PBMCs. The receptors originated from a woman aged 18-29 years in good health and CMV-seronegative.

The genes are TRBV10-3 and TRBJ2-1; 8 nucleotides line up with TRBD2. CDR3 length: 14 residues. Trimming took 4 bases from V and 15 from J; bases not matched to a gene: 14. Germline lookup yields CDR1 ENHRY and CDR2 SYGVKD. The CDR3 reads CAISAGLAGPQPFF. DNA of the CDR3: TGTGCCATCAGTGCAGGTCTAGCGGGCCCCCAGCCGTTCTTC.

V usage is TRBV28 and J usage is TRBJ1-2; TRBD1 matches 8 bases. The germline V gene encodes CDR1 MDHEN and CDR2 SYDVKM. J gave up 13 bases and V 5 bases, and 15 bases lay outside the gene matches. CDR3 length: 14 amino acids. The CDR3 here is CASSDPRDRFAFTF. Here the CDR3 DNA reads TGTGCCAGCAGTGACCCCCGGGACAGGTTTGCATTCACCTTC.

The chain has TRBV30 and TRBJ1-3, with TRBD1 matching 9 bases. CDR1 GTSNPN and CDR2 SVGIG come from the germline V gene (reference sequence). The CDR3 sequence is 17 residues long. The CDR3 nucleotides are TGTGCTAGTGGACAGGGGTCCCCTGGCACCTCTGGAAACACCATATATTTT. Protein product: CASGQGSPGTSGNTIYF.

The CDR3 coding sequence is TGTGCCAGCAGCTTGGTGCAGGGGTATTATGGCTACACCTTC. This encodes CASSLVQGYYGYTF. The chain uses TRBV5-6 and TRBJ1-2, with D perhaps matching TRBD1 (6 bases). This CDR3 contains 14 residues. Germline CDR1 is SGHDT and CDR2 is YYEEEE. Trimming took 0 bases from V and 5 from J, leaving 11 bases between them.

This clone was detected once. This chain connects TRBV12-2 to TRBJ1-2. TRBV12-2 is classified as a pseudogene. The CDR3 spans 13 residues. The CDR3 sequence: CAIRGRTTYGYTF. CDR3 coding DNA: TGTGCAATCCGAGGACGGACTACCTATGGCTACACCTTC.

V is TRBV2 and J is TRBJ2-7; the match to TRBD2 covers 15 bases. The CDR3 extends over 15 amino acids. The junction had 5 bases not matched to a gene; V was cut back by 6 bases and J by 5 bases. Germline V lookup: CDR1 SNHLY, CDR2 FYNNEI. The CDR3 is CASRGLAGGQDEQYF. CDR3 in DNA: TGTGCCAGCAGAGGACTAGCGGGAGGGCAGGACGAGCAGTACTTC.

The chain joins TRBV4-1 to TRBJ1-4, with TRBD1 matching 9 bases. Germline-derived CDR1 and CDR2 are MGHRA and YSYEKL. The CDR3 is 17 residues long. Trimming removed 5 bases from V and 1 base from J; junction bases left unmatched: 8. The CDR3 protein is CASSKGQGFGTNEKLFF. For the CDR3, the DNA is TGCGCCAGCAGCAAGGGACAGGGATTTGGAACTAATGAAAAACTGTTTTTT.

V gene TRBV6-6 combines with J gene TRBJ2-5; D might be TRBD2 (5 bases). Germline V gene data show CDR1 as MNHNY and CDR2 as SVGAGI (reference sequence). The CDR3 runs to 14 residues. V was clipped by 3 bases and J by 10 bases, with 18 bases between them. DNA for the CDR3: TGTGCCAGCAGTTATTCTTTACGAATCCGGGACCAGTACTTC. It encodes CASSYSLRIRDQYF.

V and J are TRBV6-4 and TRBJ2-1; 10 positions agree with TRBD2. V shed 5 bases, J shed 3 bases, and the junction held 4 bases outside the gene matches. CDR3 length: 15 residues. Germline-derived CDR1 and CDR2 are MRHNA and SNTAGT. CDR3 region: CASSTGTSDYNEQFF. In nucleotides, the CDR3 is TGTGCCAGCAGTACCGGGACTAGCGACTACAATGAGCAGTTCTTC.